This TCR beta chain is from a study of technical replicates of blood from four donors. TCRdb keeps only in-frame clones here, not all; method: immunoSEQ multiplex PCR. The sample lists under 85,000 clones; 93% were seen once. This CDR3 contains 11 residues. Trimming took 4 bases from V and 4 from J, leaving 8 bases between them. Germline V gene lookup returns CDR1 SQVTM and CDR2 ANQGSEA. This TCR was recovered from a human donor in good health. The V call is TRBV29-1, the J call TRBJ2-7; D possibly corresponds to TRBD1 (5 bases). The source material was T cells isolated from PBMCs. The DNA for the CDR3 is TGCAGCGTTGCGACAGCTTACGAGCAGTACTTC. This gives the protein CSVATAYEQYF.